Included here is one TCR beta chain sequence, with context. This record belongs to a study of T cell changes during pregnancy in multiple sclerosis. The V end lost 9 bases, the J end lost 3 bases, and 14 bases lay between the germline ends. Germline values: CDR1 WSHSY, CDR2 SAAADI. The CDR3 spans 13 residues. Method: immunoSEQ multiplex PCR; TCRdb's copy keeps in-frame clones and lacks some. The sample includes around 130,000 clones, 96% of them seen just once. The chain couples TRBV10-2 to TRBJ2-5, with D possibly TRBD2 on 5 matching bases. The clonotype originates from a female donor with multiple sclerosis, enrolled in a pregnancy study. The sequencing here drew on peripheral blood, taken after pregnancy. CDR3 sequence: CASGGLGKETQYF. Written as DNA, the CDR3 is TGCGCCAGTGGAGGTTTGGGGAAAGAGACCCAGTACTTC.